Listed here is a single T cell receptor (beta chain). Its antigen is unknown. No clone much larger than this one lies a single base away; base qualities are absent. Library generation was performed with the immunoSEQ multiplex PCR assay. A mixture of 60 forward primers for TCR Vbeta segments and 13 reverse primers for TCR Jbeta segments was used in the multiplex PCR. Amplification of the CDR3 region of rearranged TCR beta genes was performed with a multiplex PCR assay on genomic DNA. Amplified TCR beta libraries were sequenced as 87-base-pair reads on the Illumina HiSeq System. Per the original workflow: Across the roughly 640 repertoires, a later analysis counted tens of millions of unique TCR beta chains, 8.5 million to 12 million of which were shared by at least two donors. To remove PCR and sequencing errors, raw reads were error-corrected and collapsed into unique sequences using a nearest-neighbor algorithm that merged closely related sequences. V, D and J gene segments were assigned by aligning CDR3 sequences to IMGT reference sequences. For a sequence to be retained, a match of at least six nucleotides to both a V gene segment and a J gene segment was required. A rearrangement counted as productive if the CDR3 had no stop codons and remained in frame with V and J, and every other rearrangement counted as non-productive. CDR3 was defined according to IMGT convention as the region running from the second conserved V-encoded cysteine to the conserved J-encoded phenylalanine. The earlier analysis of 500 to 750 of the donors excluded any sequence lacking an unambiguous match to a single V gene segment. In an earlier analysis of several hundred of the donors, V segments were called functional above 56.7% productive rearrangements and were called segregating when the between-donor standard deviation exceeded 5%. A statistical classification framework was developed to diagnose cytomegalovirus status using the catalog of TCR beta chain sequences. In a later analysis, V and J genes were assigned by comparing TCR nucleotide sequences against IMGT/GENE-DB human TR gene sequences. In a later analysis, CDR3 sequences and most-parsimonious VDJ recombination scenarios were assigned using the TCRdist pipeline. In a later analysis, each TCR beta chain was defined by its CDR3 amino acid sequence together with its V-gene family, and reads without a unique V-gene family were excluded. To address suspected cross-contamination and a sequencing artifact, a later analysis removed roughly 580 highly shared, low-generation-probability nucleotide sequences. In a later analysis, a clonal expansion index was calculated for each public chain from normalized within-repertoire ranks of inferred template counts. In a later analysis, generation probabilities were computed using a VDJ recombination model fitted to out-of-frame rearrangements, and the results were checked against IGoR. Hypergeometric tests were used in a later analysis to score TCR-TCR, TCR-HLA and TCR-CMV co-occurrence, with a repertoire-size bias correction applied to the TCR pairs. A later analysis estimated false discovery rates by permuting HLA or CMV assignments 20 times. In a later analysis, co-occurring TCRs were grouped with DBSCAN, and TCRdist sequence similarity was added when clustering was performed within HLA-allele-positive subsets. Repertoires with fewer than 30,000 or more than 120,000 public chains, plus five repertoires with anomalous nucleotide sharing, were excluded from co-occurrence clustering. The table comes from immuneACCESS by way of TCRdb, which keeps in-frame sequences with V and J called. Part of the clones is missing from these tables; in studies checked, under half for an unresolved V gene and the rest for unknown reasons. The DNA gave D and trimming, while V, J and clone size come from that table. This sample holds 150,000 to 200,000 clones; about four fifths were observed only once. Around 0.99% of the sample is held by the ten biggest clonotypes.

The cohort was made up of several hundred healthy bone marrow donors. At the time of sampling, every cohort member was nominally healthy, though immune exposures that went unrecorded were likely present. The donor was CMV seronegative and belonged to the group of under 400 seronegative cohort members. Every donor gave a peripheral blood sample, and the peripheral blood mononuclear cells from that sample were used for TCR beta sequencing. The Qiagen DNeasy Blood Extraction Kit was used to extract genomic DNA from the blood cell samples. This entry comes from a study of cytomegalovirus exposure and HLA in healthy donors (TCRdb year 2017). Regarding the research as a whole: An earlier analysis of 587 of the donors reported 250 to 350 Gb of sequence data and 100 million to 120 million unique TCR beta sequences obtained from around 170 million T cells. Donor age, sex, ethnicity and CMV serostatus were compiled alongside the repertoire data. HLA typing covered class I and class II loci at four-digit resolution. An earlier analysis of 587 of the donors used high-throughput TCR beta sequencing to judge whether each TCR beta V gene segment behaved as functional or pseudogenic. Roughly 5 DR-DQ haplotypes were handled as single units for association and clustering because linkage in the cohort was strong. Every repertoire in the discovery cohort had been generated on one and the same sequencing platform. Rather than using new phenotypic data, the later analysis identified candidate immune exposures from TCR beta sequences and from how often those sequences occurred across donors. Typing coverage varied by locus: roughly 629-640 donors for A, B, C, DRB1 and DQB1; 522 for DQA1; over 600 for DPA1; more than 450 for DPB1. To predict cytomegalovirus infection status, the study combined high-throughput TCR immunosequencing, statistical association of individual TCRs with disease status, and machine learning. An early release covering roughly 600 HLA-typed donors comprised about 300 gigabases of sequencing data and tens of millions of unique TCR sequences. A later analysis re-examined previously published TCR beta repertoires from over 500 donors and added high-resolution HLA genotyping to investigate patterns of TCR occurrence. A separate validation cohort of some 130 different subjects was used in addition to the roughly 640-subject first cohort. Of the roughly 400 genotyped donors, more than 75% were placed in the genetic ancestry cluster associated with self-reported Caucasian donors. Across 300 to 400 genotyped donors of the cohort, an average of about 240,000 unique TCR beta nucleotide sequences per donor were sequenced, and 15% to 20% of those sequences were non-productive. The aim of the study was to test whether cataloging public T cell receptors could identify signatures of past pathogen exposure. The study profiled the T cell repertoires of about 640 subjects by immunosequencing and related them to cytomegalovirus serostatus. A later genetic analysis took genome-wide SNP genotypes for about three fifths of the 666 donors and used that subset as a discovery cohort.

CDR1 and CDR2 are read off the germline V gene as SGDLS and YYNGEE. V lost 2 bases and J lost 0 bases; the stretch between them is 18 bases long. Measured from the cysteine to the phenylalanine, the CDR3 is 17 residues long. The retained sequence is limited to the CDR3, 51 bases, with the frame set at the first base. Overall study outcomes, separate from this receptor: Presence/absence analyses assumed roughly uniform sequencing depth across donors, an assumption that may not hold. In both the original and validation cohorts, the classifier was reported to diagnose cytomegalovirus status with high specificity and sensitivity. According to a later analysis, parvovirus B19, influenza, CMV and Epstein-Barr virus appeared linked to several top co-occurrence clusters. Across donors, most TCR sequences were observed very rarely, whereas some public TCRs were present in many individuals. Correlated functional status among segregating V segments might reflect linkage disequilibrium, but an unknown experimental factor could not be ruled out. Because counts were too low, some 17 rarely observed V segments, including chromosome 9 orphons, were left out of the earlier analysis of 500 to 750 of the donors. A cluster of highly shared sequence variants was judged likely to represent a technical artifact of the sequencing pipeline. At a false discovery rate of 0.05, a later analysis linked approximately 18,000 TCR beta sequences to specific HLA alleles. Some IMGT-functional V segments, including TRBV6-2 and TRBV6-3, could not be distinguished by the 87-base-pair reads and were therefore excluded. In vitro tests confirmed that a few of the cytomegalovirus-associated TCR beta chains recognize cytomegalovirus antigens. A later genetic analysis reported fewer N-insertions in productive TCRs among donors in an Asian-associated ancestry cluster than the roughly 700-donor mean. According to a later analysis, most CMV-associated TCR beta chains appeared to be HLA-restricted, and the HLA associations seemed to be driven largely by CMV exposure. When HLA alleles, especially DR and DQ, strongly co-occurred, attributing TCR associations to individual alleles was difficult. V-gene and J-gene trimming of TCR beta chains was associated with a missense DCLRE1C variant in a later genetic analysis, and the association was replicated in an independent cohort. A later analysis found that TCR association rates varied across HLA loci, with DRB1 alleles showing the most associated TCRs and HLA-C alleles the fewest. HLA typing was unavailable for some donors at each locus, so association tests used only the typed subset. CMV serostatus was the only immune exposure information available for the cohort. This cohort had only TCR beta chains sequenced, and the lack of alpha or paired-chain data limited which features could be detected. It was suggested by the authors that the approach could potentially be generalized to other disease states and immunological phenotypes. A further reported finding was that TCR beta sequences accurately predicted the HLA-A and HLA-B alleles for most subjects in the first cohort. In an earlier analysis of a few hundred of the donors, most TCR beta V segments were observed in productive rearrangements about 90% or about 30% of the time, broadly matching IMGT annotations. In a later analysis, HLA-associated TCR beta chains were found to be more clonally expanded and to have lower generation probabilities than equally common non-associated chains. The study listed approximately 150 TCR beta chains as associated with cytomegalovirus.

The receptor chain draws on TRBV9 and TRBJ2-7, and the D gene may be TRBD1, 5 bases matching. Source material: PBMCs. The TCR sequence derives from a woman in her thirties or forties in good health and CMV-seronegative. The sequenced DNA: TGTGCCAGCAGCGTCAACCCCTCAGGGATCTTCTCCTACGAGCAGTACTTC. Its translation reads: CASSVNPSGIFSYEQYF.